The entry below gives a single T cell receptor beta chain sequence along with its context. The antigen remains unidentified. The junction departs from germline at one end; a sequencing error may be responsible. The data derive from a study of tumor-infiltrating lymphocytes in glioblastoma multiforme. Study observations and caveats: T cells were not sorted into functional subsets. The TCR and somatic mutation analysis included just one glioblastoma patient.

The CDR3 runs 17 residues. Per germline, CDR1 SGHTA and CDR2 FQGTGA. TCR beta libraries were built from RNA through three nested multiplex PCR rounds using modified ARM-PCR. These TCRB libraries lack any described unique molecular identifiers. TCRdb independently ran MiXCR on the multiplex PCR reads; one entry per CDR3 protein. This table holds more than 10,000 distinct CDR3 sequences, 71% found once. What was sequenced was brain tumor tissue. This chain joins TRBV7-3 and TRBJ2-1, with D maybe TRBD2 (5 bases). This receptor was obtained from a male donor with glioblastoma. The CDR3 DNA reads TGTGCCAGCAGCTCAACTCCAGCCGGTGACTACAACAATGGGCAGTTCTTC. This gives the protein CASSSTPAGDYNNGQFF.